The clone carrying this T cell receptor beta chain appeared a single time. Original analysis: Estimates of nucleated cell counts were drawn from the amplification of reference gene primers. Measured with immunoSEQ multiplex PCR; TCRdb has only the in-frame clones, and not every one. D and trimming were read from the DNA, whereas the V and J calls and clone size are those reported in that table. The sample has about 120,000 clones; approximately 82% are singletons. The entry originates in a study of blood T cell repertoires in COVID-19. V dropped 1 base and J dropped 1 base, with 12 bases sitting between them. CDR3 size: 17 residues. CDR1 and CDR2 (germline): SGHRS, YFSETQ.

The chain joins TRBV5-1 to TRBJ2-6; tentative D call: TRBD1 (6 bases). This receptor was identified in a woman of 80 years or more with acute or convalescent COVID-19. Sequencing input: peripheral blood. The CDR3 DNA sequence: TGCGCCAGCAGCTTGATCTCCAGGGGTTCTGGGGCCAACGTCCTGACTTTC. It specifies CASSLISRGSGANVLTF.